This T cell receptor (beta chain) appears in the sequencing data of a study of T cells in Graves' hyperthyroidism and ophthalmopathy. Amplified TCR beta CDR3 regions came from RNA transcripts. TCR CDR3 regions were first amplified by RT-PCR with HTBI primers. One entry per CDR3 protein results from TCRdb running MiXCR on the multiplex PCR reads. The sample has hundreds of thousands of distinct CDR3 sequences; about 15% are singletons. This clonotype was counted many times. The sequenced sample was blood. This sequence was found in a man aged 18 to 30 with Graves' ophthalmopathy.

DNA of the CDR3: TGTGCCAGTAGTATGAGGGCGTCAAACTCCCCAAATCACAATGAGCAGTTCTTC. Amino acid sequence: CASSMRASNSPNHNEQFF. V is TRBV19 and J is TRBJ2-1, with a weak D call TRBD2 (5 bases). The germline CDR1 and CDR2 sequences are LNHDA and SQIVND (reference sequence). The length of the CDR3 is 18 residues. V was trimmed by 3 bases and J by 5 bases, leaving 23 bases between them.